A single TCR beta chain is shown here with its context. No antigen is known for it. This record comes from a study of T cell repertoires in ileal Crohn's disease. Overall study: Surgery for a complication: stricturing in about 61%, penetrating in 39%. The study's findings and limits: Active smokers at surgery had more clonal expansions than non-smokers.

The table came from immunoSEQ multiplex PCR; TCRdb's copy has only in-frame clones and leaves some out. The top ten clones hold roughly 2.3% of a sample with some 1,200 clones, roughly 95% of them seen once. Trimming removed 0 bases at V and 4 bases at J, with 7 bases between. The germline CDR1 and CDR2 sequences are SGHKS and YYEKEE (reference sequence). The CDR3 runs 13 residues. This clonotype originated in an adult with Crohn's disease. This sequence joins TRBV5-5 and TRBJ1-2; D is possibly TRBD1 (5 bases). Sequencing used ileal tissue. CDR3: CASSLGQTYGYTF. The CDR3 region has the DNA TGTGCCAGCAGCTTGGGACAGACCTATGGCTACACCTTC.